These 19 T cell receptor beta chains originate from one sample sequenced in a study of blood T cells in healthy people across ages. Through a sample-barcoded 5' primer and a J-beta primer mix, a second PCR was run for about 7 to 12 cycles. Via MiXCR, TCRdb re-called the 5' RACE reads, giving one row per CDR3 protein. The profile shows about 830,000 distinct CDR3 sequences, roughly 60% of them singletons. The sample taken for sequencing was blood. The receptor set was obtained from a man aged 25 to 40 in good health.

This chain connects TRBV20-1 to TRBJ2-3; 10 bases align to TRBD2. Germline loops: CDR1 DFQATT, CDR2 SNEGSKA (reference sequence). V dropped 3 bases and J dropped 0; count of bases not matched to a gene: 12. This CDR3 contains 18 residues. The CDR3 here is CSASRGLAGAFSTDTQYF. CDR3 sequence (DNA): TGCAGTGCTAGTCGCGGGCTAGCGGGGGCCTTTAGCACAGATACGCAGTATTTT.

A few counts support this clonotype. J is TRBJ2-5 and V is TRBV6-5; TRBD1 agrees at 7 bases. J was trimmed by 5 bases and V by 6 bases; bases with no gene match: 6. CDR3 length: 13 residues. Per the germline V gene, CDR1 is MNHEY and CDR2 is SVGAGI. CDR3 in DNA: TGTGCCAGCAGCCTCCCCAGGGGGGAGACCCAGTACTTC. Translating it yields CASSLPRGETQYF.

The genes are TRBV24-1 and TRBJ2-1, with TRBD2 identical over 12 bases. Germline CDR1 is KGHDR and CDR2 is SFDVKD. Germline trimming cut 4 bases from V and 7 bases from J; bases unmatched to any gene: 7. The CDR3 length is 16 residues. Here the CDR3 reads CATSETGTSGLNEQFF. In nucleotides, the CDR3 is TGTGCCACCAGTGAGACCGGGACTAGCGGGTTGAATGAGCAGTTCTTC.

The genes are TRBV6-6 and TRBJ2-1; D is perhaps TRBD1 or TRBD2 (5 bases each). Deletions cut 0 bases from V and 8 bases from J, with 14 bases between. The length of the CDR3 is 15 residues. Looked up from germline, CDR1 is MNHNY and CDR2 is SVGAGI (reference sequence). CDR3 nucleotides: TGTGCCAGCAGTTACTCGGGGACCACCGGGGATGAGCAGTTCTTC. Its translation is CASSYSGTTGDEQFF.

This chain uses TRBV4-1 with TRBJ1-5, with D possibly TRBD1 on 6 matching bases. This CDR3 has 16 residues. Germline CDR1 reads MGHRA; CDR2 reads YSYEKL. Trimming shortened V by 0 bases and J by 3 bases, and 12 bases separated the two germline ends. The CDR3 DNA follows: TGCGCCAGCAGCCAAGATCCACAGGGTTTCAATCAGCCCCAGCATTTT. Residues: CASSQDPQGFNQPQHF.

The chain combines TRBV12-3 or TRBV12-4 with TRBJ2-2, with D hard to call. The V end lost 6 bases, the J end lost 5 bases, and 10 bases lay between the germline ends. This CDR3 is built from 13 residues. The DNA for the CDR3 is TGTGCCAGCAGCCTATACCGGACCGGGGAGCTGTTTTTT. This translates into CASSLYRTGELFF.

V usage is TRBV9 and J usage is TRBJ2-4; tentatively, D is TRBD2 (5 bases). The assigned J gene may be wrong: the sequence end matches TRBJ2-7 better. The germline CDR1 and CDR2 sequences are SGDLS and YYNGEE. The CDR3 has 14 amino acids. The chain's CDR3 is CASSVDNSGYEQYF. The CDR3 bases are TGTGCCAGCAGCGTAGATAACAGCGGCTACGAGCAGTACTTC.

The gene calls are TRBV5-6 and TRBJ2-6; the D is unclear. The germline CDR1 and CDR2 sequences are SGHDT and YYEEEE. V was clipped by 4 bases and J by 0 bases, with 14 bases between them. This CDR3 is built from 17 residues. The CDR3 reads CASSPTVISSGANVLTF. CDR3 nucleotides: TGTGCCAGCAGCCCGACGGTGATTTCCTCTGGGGCCAACGTCCTGACTTTC. The full variable domain, its missing parts supplied by reference TRBV5-6 and TRBJ2-6, is DAGVTQSPTHLIKTRGQQVTLRCSPKSGHDTVSWYQQALGQGPQFIFQYYEEEERQRGNFPDRFSGHQFPNYSSELNVNALLLGDSALYLCASSPTVISSGANVLTFGAGSRLTVL.

This chain uses TRBV9 with TRBJ2-3; no reliable D call. CDR3 length equals 14 residues. CDR1 and CDR2 (germline): SGDLS, YYNGEE. The V gene lost 4 bases and the J gene lost 2 bases, with 11 bases spanning the gap. The CDR3 spells CASSPPANTDTQYF. CDR3 in DNA: TGTGCCAGCAGCCCTCCAGCTAACACAGATACGCAGTATTTT.

The genes are TRBV25-1 and TRBJ2-6, with 13 bases lining up with TRBD2. After removal of 6 bases from V and 0 bases from J, the junction contained 8 bases not matched to a gene. The CDR3 length is 19 residues. Germline CDR1 is MGHDK and CDR2 is SYGVNS. CDR3 DNA sequence: TGTGCCAGCAGCGGAGGACTAGCGGGGGTCTTCTCTGGGGCCAACGTCCTGACTTTC. Translation: CASSGGLAGVFSGANVLTF.

The chain is built from TRBV4-1 and TRBJ2-7; D is possibly TRBD1 (6 bases). The J call could be wrong; TRBJ2-5 is a better fit for the DNA end. Per germline, CDR1 MGHRA and CDR2 YSYEKL. The CDR3 is 16 residues long. CDR3: CASSQDPTGRIETQYF. In DNA form, the CDR3 reads TGCGCCAGCAGCCAAGATCCGACAGGCCGGATAGAGACCCAGTACTTC.

The count of this clonotype is one. The gene calls are TRBV20-1 and TRBJ2-1; TRBD2 aligns across 11 bases. The CDR3 is 14 residues long. Germline values: CDR1 DFQATT, CDR2 SNEGSKA (reference sequence). V was pared by 6 bases and J by 3 bases, with 4 bases of the junction left unmatched. In nucleotides, the CDR3 is TGCAGTGCCCTTGGGACTAGCGGCTACAATGAGCAGTTCTTC. This translates into CSALGTSGYNEQFF.

CDR3 nucleotides: TGTGCCAGCAGTGGTTACAGGCACGAGACCCAGTACTTC. This translates into CASSGYRHETQYF. The rearrangement uses TRBV2 and TRBJ2-5; D possibly corresponds to TRBD1 (5 bases). The CDR3 sequence is 13 residues long. V lost 4 bases, J lost 5 bases, and 11 bases lay in between. Germline lookup yields CDR1 SNHLY and CDR2 FYNNEI.

The V gene is TRBV4-3, the J gene TRBJ2-2; D possibly corresponds to TRBD1 (5 bases). The CDR3 extends over 18 amino acids. V lost 1 base and J 0 bases, leaving 15 bases between the germline ends. Germline V gene data show CDR1 as LGHNA and CDR2 as YSLEER. The CDR3 bases are TGCGCCAGCAGCCAAGCGTTAAGACAGACACCGAACACCGGGGAGCTGTTTTTT. As protein: CASSQALRQTPNTGELFF.

The rearrangement uses TRBV27 and TRBJ2-1, with 8 bases matching TRBD1. The CDR3 covers 16 residues. Unmatched junction bases numbered 3, after V lost 0 bases and J lost 2 bases. From germline, CDR1 is MNHEY and CDR2 SMNVEV (reference sequence). The DNA for the CDR3 is TGTGCCAGCAGTTTATCAGGGACAGGAACCTACAATGAGCAGTTCTTC. Translated: CASSLSGTGTYNEQFF.

This rearrangement joins TRBV7-9 to TRBJ2-1; D is undetermined. V lost 2 bases and J lost 5, with 10 bases in between. The CDR3 consists of 14 residues. The germline V gene has CDR1 SEHNR and CDR2 FQNEAQ (reference sequence). The CDR3 DNA reads as TGTGCCAGCAGCTTAATGGCAGTAGACAATGAGCAGTTCTTC. Translated: CASSLMAVDNEQFF.

In its sample, this clonotype was seen a few times. This chain uses TRBV18 with TRBJ2-6; D is unresolved. Germline values: CDR1 KGHSH, CDR2 LQKENI. The CDR3 has 15 amino acids. V lost 2 bases and J 0 bases, leaving 5 bases between the germline ends. The DNA of the CDR3 is TGTGCCAGCTCACCAACAGCCTCTGGGGCCAACGTCCTGACTTTC. Protein product: CASSPTASGANVLTF.

The chain has TRBV5-1 and TRBJ2-7; TRBD2 matches at 7 bases. Germline loops: CDR1 SGHRS, CDR2 YFSETQ. Trimming took 2 bases from V and 12 from J; bases not matched to a gene: 17. This CDR3 is 15 amino acids long. CDR3 DNA: TGCGCCAGCAGCTTCGACGGGGGGTTCCAAGAGACCCGGTACTTC. This codes for CASSFDGGFQETRYF.

The chain has TRBV5-1 and TRBJ2-7; D gene unclear. Deletions cut 1 base from V and 7 bases from J, with 12 bases between. Per germline, CDR1 SGHRS and CDR2 YFSETQ. The CDR3 totals 13 residues. CDR3 sequence (DNA): TGCGCCAGCAGCTTGACGGACCTACGAGAGCAGTACTTC. This sequence encodes CASSLTDLREQYF.